Below, 11 T cell receptor beta chains from the same sample are listed, as sequenced in a study of sequential checkpoint blockade in melanoma (dated by TCRdb to between 2019 and 2020). Preparation of the library involved the immunoSEQ multiplex PCR assay. TCRdb stores this immuneACCESS table with in-frame sequences only. Part of the clones is absent; in the studies checked, under half of the shortfall reflects unresolved V genes, and no reason is known for the rest. The sample table records fewer than 35,000 clones; around nine tenths of these occur just once. Over 20% of the sample goes to the ten largest clones. According to the study, the label for this sample's treatment or condition signals: randomized to nivolumab then ipilimumab (arm A) or the reverse (arm B). Sequences were derived from CD8+ T cells sorted from blood (inferred from file names), sampled from a patient given nivolumab and ipilimumab in sequence. These receptors all come from a human donor with melanoma.

J is TRBJ2-3 and V is TRBV5-4, with a possible D match to TRBD2 (6 bases). Germline CDR1 reads SGHNT; CDR2 reads YYREEE (reference sequence). The V end was cut by 4 bases, the J end by 4 bases, with 22 bases between. The CDR3 totals 17 residues. Here the CDR3 reads CASSINPNPTGADTQYF. CDR3 coding DNA: TGTGCCAGCAGCATCAACCCAAATCCGACGGGGGCAGATACGCAGTATTTT.

The chain uses TRBV5-6 and TRBJ2-7; 10 bases agree with TRBD1. V shed 2 bases, J shed 5 bases, and the junction held 7 bases outside the gene matches. From germline, CDR1 is SGHDT and CDR2 YYEEEE. The CDR3 loop spans 15 amino acids. CDR3 DNA sequence: TGTGCCAGCAGCTTTCCGGGACAGGGGTACCACGAGCAGTACTTC. Protein: CASSFPGQGYHEQYF.

This chain links TRBV2 with TRBJ1-5, with D possibly TRBD1 on 6 matching bases. This CDR3 contains 16 residues. V was trimmed by 6 bases and J by 3 bases, leaving 18 bases between them. Germline V gives CDR1 SNHLY, CDR2 FYNNEI. Here the CDR3 reads CASSPGHSAPNQPQHF. CDR3 sequence (DNA): TGTGCCAGCAGCCCGGGACATTCAGCGCCCAATCAGCCCCAGCATTTT.

This clone was counted between two and nine times. The chain uses TRBV4-1 and TRBJ2-1; D uncertain. The CDR3 totals 15 residues. With 1 base removed from V and 7 bases from J, the gap between germline ends came to 14 bases. The germline V gene encodes CDR1 MGHRA and CDR2 YSYEKL. In nucleotides, the CDR3 is TGCGCCAGCAGCCAAGTCCTAGTCCGTATGAATGAGCAGTTCTTC. Translating gives CASSQVLVRMNEQFF.

The chain has TRBV19 and TRBJ2-5, with D possibly matching TRBD1 (6 bases). The better agreement between TRBJ2-7 and the DNA end casts doubt on the J call. This CDR3 region has 13 residues. The germline gives CDR1 LNHDA, CDR2 SQIVND (reference sequence). The CDR3 reads CASIRGAPYEQYF. CDR3 bases: TGTGCCAGTATCAGGGGAGCTCCCTACGAGCAGTACTTC.

This clone was found once. The gene calls are TRBV10-1 and TRBJ2-7; TRBD1 matches 8 bases. The CDR3 contains 14 residues. With 4 bases clipped from V and 2 bases from J, the junction kept 4 bases outside the gene matches. CDR1 is WNHNN, CDR2 SYGVQD, per germline (reference sequence). The CDR3 bases are TGCGCCAGCAGTGGGACAGGGACCACCTACGAGCAGTACTTC. Translation: CASSGTGTTYEQYF.

The chain is built from TRBV27 and TRBJ2-1; possible D gene TRBD1, 6 bases. Germline V gene lookup returns CDR1 MNHEY and CDR2 SMNVEV (reference sequence). This CDR3 spans 15 amino acids. V shed 0 bases and J shed 10 bases, with 16 bases lying between them. CDR3 region: CASSLSGAPRREQFF. The DNA for the CDR3 is TGTGCCAGCAGTTTATCGGGGGCCCCTCGAAGGGAGCAGTTCTTC.

This chain connects TRBV9 to TRBJ2-3, with TRBD2 matching over 8 bases. This CDR3 has 17 amino acids. Per the germline V gene, CDR1 is SGDLS and CDR2 is YYNGEE. With V trimmed by 0 bases and J by 2 bases, 8 bases remained unmatched. The CDR3 here is CASSVEGNGGATDTQYF. The CDR3 DNA is TGTGCCAGCAGCGTAGAGGGAAACGGGGGGGCCACAGATACGCAGTATTTT.

The chain joins TRBV11-2 to TRBJ1-2; D perhaps matches TRBD1 (5 bases). Germline loops: CDR1 SGHAT, CDR2 FQNNGV. The CDR3 is 14 amino acids. Trimming stripped 0 bases from V and 4 bases from J, with 9 bases between. DNA for the CDR3: TGTGCCAGCAGCTTAGACAGGGCCGGCTATGGCTACACCTTC. Its translation: CASSLDRAGYGYTF.

The genes are TRBV5-4 and TRBJ2-2; 12 bases map to TRBD2. Germline V gene lookup returns CDR1 SGHNT and CDR2 YYREEE (reference sequence). This CDR3 comprises 15 residues. V shed 4 bases, J shed 7 bases, and the junction held 5 bases outside the gene matches. The chain's CDR3 is CASSVTSGRGGELFF. The CDR3 region has the DNA TGTGCCAGCAGCGTGACTAGCGGGAGAGGCGGGGAGCTGTTTTTT. The whole variable domain, filled in from reference TRBV5-4 and TRBJ2-2, reads ETGVTQSPTHLIKTRGQQVTLRCSSQSGHNTVSWYQQALGQGPQFIFQYYREEENGRGNFPPRFSGLQFPNYSSELNVNALELDDSALYLCASSVTSGRGGELFFGEGSRLTVL.

The chain is built from TRBV10-2 and TRBJ2-2, with TRBD2 identical over 14 bases. This CDR3 contains 17 residues. Per the germline V gene, CDR1 is WSHSY and CDR2 is SAAADI. V shed 7 bases, J shed 3 bases, and the junction held 7 bases outside the gene matches. In DNA form, the CDR3 reads TGCGCCAGCATGGGACTAGCGGGAGTTCGGGACACCGGGGAGCTGTTTTTT. Residues: CASMGLAGVRDTGELFF.